This TCR beta chain was sequenced during a study of blood T cell repertoires in COVID-19. Whole-study context: Donors in the United States, Italy and Spain gave samples during acute or convalescent COVID-19.

Generated by immunoSEQ multiplex PCR, the TCRdb table keeps only in-frame clones and is missing some. The repertoire has approximately 190,000 clones, 75% to 95% of them found once; the top ten carry nearly 0.55%. CDR1 and CDR2 (germline): SGHTA, FQGNSA. Unmatched junction bases numbered 11, after V lost 5 bases and J lost 7 bases. CDR3 length: 15 amino acids. The TCR was taken from a man aged 45-65 years with acute or convalescent COVID-19. The genes are TRBV7-2 and TRBJ2-7; 10 bases are shared with TRBD1. Sequencing used peripheral blood. The CDR3 spells CASSPKPGQGFEQYV. The CDR3, as DNA: TGTGCCAGCAGCCCCAAACCGGGACAGGGGTTTGAGCAGTACGTC.